This T cell receptor beta chain was documented in a study of T cell responses to AZD1222 COVID-19 vaccine. CDR1 and CDR2 (germline): SEHNR, FQNEAQ (reference sequence). The V and J ends lost 1 base and 6 bases respectively, with 19 bases between them. This CDR3 region has 17 residues. Note on this clone: Its target is not known.

The table came from immunoSEQ multiplex PCR; TCRdb's copy has only in-frame clones and leaves some out. The sample carries around 100,000 clones, over 75% recorded once. General study results and limits: Repertoires were collected only later (after the peak T cell response had occurred). CD4 TCRs covered the whole spike, strongest at regions 160-218 and 743-854. In the spike-specific TCR repertoire, nearly half reportedly target unmutated variant regions.

The receptor was isolated from an adult in good health. The sequences come from peripheral blood, collected on day 0 of AZD1222 vaccination. This rearrangement joins TRBV7-9 to TRBJ2-4; no reliable D call. In DNA form, the CDR3 reads TGTGCCAGCAGCTTAGTTATGCTGGGCCCACCGGGAAACATTCAGTACTTC. Translated, it gives CASSLVMLGPPGNIQYF.